The T cell receptor beta chain under discussion was sequenced for a study of shared clonotypes between healthy human individuals (dated by TCRdb to 2018 to 2020). At the level of the whole study: The cohort included three men and two women between 18 and 49 years of age. Per donor, three plates each were used for CD4 naive and CD4 memory, two for CD8 naive, and one for CD8 memory. To estimate repertoire size and how much clonotypes are shared between individuals, the study performed deep sequencing of blood TCR repertoires from roughly five healthy adults. Libraries were prepared and TCR repertoires were sequenced by different laboratories using diverse techniques, in order to increase sequencing depth and limit assay-specific biases. Between about 0.9 and 10 billion PBMCs per donor were obtained by leukapheresis. Points the paper makes about the study in general: The small number of donors limited the genetic and exposure-history diversity represented. Roughly 5% of naive CD4, around 3.6% of naive CD8, 2.3% of memory CD4, and 0.35% to 0.4% of memory CD8 clonotypes were shared across a few donors. Larger estimated clonotype richness was generally found for naive subsets than for memory subsets. Rarefaction of sorted-subset datasets indicated incomplete sequencing despite the large sequencing depth. Pairwise subsampling indicated that sequencing depth was expected to affect the degree of clonotype sharing among donors. Clonotypes shared by all four sorted-subset donors showed higher generation probabilities than non-shared clonotypes. Only blood was sampled, and tissue TCR repertoires likely differ from those in blood.

The donors were healthy, HIV-negative adults who had no recently reported acute infections or vaccinations. Every donor was a Caucasian adult living in Nashville, Tennessee, USA. CD4+ T cells were enriched through magnetic negative selection, after which naive cells were positively selected on CD45RA and the remaining negative fraction served as the memory subset. After blood collection by leukapheresis, PBMCs were isolated using Ficoll-Histopaque density gradient centrifugation and then cryopreserved in the vapor phase of liquid nitrogen. Analytical flow cytometry was used to check the purity and quantity of every magnetically sorted T cell population. From each sorted fraction, genomic DNA was isolated and quantified by UV absorbance on a Nanodrop 2000c. TCR CDR3 regions were amplified from genomic DNA by multiplex PCR using the deep immunoSEQ assay. Extracted genomic DNA from each cell subset was spread evenly across all wells of several immunoSEQ 96-well plates, with each plate serving as a replicate. For sorted subsets, about 210 ng of genomic DNA, equivalent to 30,000 or so T cell genomes, went into each replicate PCR. Purified libraries were quantified with a Qubit 3.0 fluorometer, sized on a Bioanalyzer 2100, and re-quantified with the KAPA Library Quantification kit. Every immunoSEQ 96-well plate was sequenced on a dedicated single-read 150-cycle Illumina NextSeq 550 flow cell. Per the original workflow: Because only junctional sequences without quality scores were contained in the immunoSEQ output, filtering matching that applied to full-length reads could not be performed. To assign V/J genes and CDR3, sequences were annotated using PyIR, a Python wrapper for IgBLAST v1.9, with IMGT germline references. Reads with weak V/J assignments (E-value above 1e-6), missing CDR3, stop codons, out-of-frame junctions, or ambiguous translated residues were removed. V3J clonotypes were defined as sequences sharing the same inferred V gene, J gene, and CDR3 amino acid sequence. Percentage overlap between repertoires was computed as shared unique clonotypes divided by the size of the smaller repertoire. RTK rarefaction, the Chao1 estimator, and Recon v2.1 estimates of unobserved clonotypes were used to assess repertoire richness. For all TCRbeta clonotypes obtained by the gDNA method from a few donors, generation probabilities were computed with OLGA. Drawn from immuneACCESS, this table holds only the in-frame rearrangements with V and J called that TCRdb kept. Clones are partly lost; checked studies trace under half to an unresolved V gene and leave the rest unexplained. V, J and clone size derive from that table, while D and trimming were established from the DNA sequence. Here the sample has millions of clones; roughly 94% occur a single time. 0.1% to 0.15% of the sample is taken by the ten largest.

A remark on this clone: Which antigen it targets is not known. No quality values exist for individual bases; no much larger clone is one base distant.

This receptor was taken from a man aged 18 to 35 in good health. Sequencing used naive CD4+ T cells sorted from blood. The label giving this sample's cell subset or site can be read as: CD45RA+ positively selected.

The CDR3 protein: CASSPGTSGNTIYF. In nucleotide form, the sequence is TGTGCCAGCAGCCCCGGGACTTCTGGAAACACCATATATTTT. The chain is made from TRBV7-9 and TRBJ1-3; possibly the D gene is TRBD1, per 5 matching bases. The CDR3 spans 14 residues, from the cysteine through the phenylalanine. Only the CDR3 part of the read is kept: 42 bases, read in frame from the first base. The germline V gene (reference sequence) gives CDR1 as SEHNR and CDR2 as FQNEAQ. V loses 5 bases, J loses 1 base, and the germline ends lie 9 bases apart.